Listed below are T cell receptor beta chains from one sample, sequenced in a study of T cell changes during pregnancy in multiple sclerosis. Assay: immunoSEQ multiplex PCR; the TCRdb copy retains only in-frame clones and omits some. The table includes over 35,000 clones, roughly nine tenths detected once. The sample was CD4+ T cells from peripheral blood mononuclear cells, taken in the third trimester of pregnancy. These receptors all come from a female donor in good health, enrolled as a control in a pregnancy study. Each CDR3 is given with its conserved first and last residue. Not every row has a clone size; where given, it reads once, few, many or a size class.

>TRBJ1-4|NA|TRBV13
CASSFGGRYEKLFF
>TRBJ2-3|once|TRBV6-1
CASSEPGASTDTQYF
>TRBJ2-5|NA|TRBV2
CASSEGQGYQETQYF
>TRBJ1-4|NA|TRBV9
CASSVSTGADEKLFF
>TRBJ2-7|NA|TRBV6-6
CASRDSSVYEQYF
>TRBJ2-5|NA|TRBV7-3
CASSPTVQETQYF
>TRBJ2-5|NA|TRBV19
CASSIGRGSGQETQYF
>TRBJ2-5|NA|TRBV7-6
CASSHRAGYQETQYF
>TRBJ1-4|NA|TRBV15
CATSRDGRRANEKLFF
>TRBJ1-2|few|TRBV19
CASSFGQGATYGYTF
>TRBJ2-2|NA|TRBV5-1
CASSYGLMRGELFF
>TRBJ2-1|NA|TRBV9
CASRPTSGTYNEQFF
>TRBJ1-1|NA|TRBV10-2
CASSDGYLSGRPEAFF
>TRBJ1-5|once|TRBV7-9
CASSRQGQGAGQPQHF
>TRBJ1-2|NA|TRBV11-2
CASSLTGTDYGYTF
>TRBJ2-1|once|TRBV15
CATSNPLAGSNEQFF
>TRBJ2-5|NA|TRBV5-1
CASSLGTRGRPQETQYF
>TRBJ2-1|NA|TRBV19
CASSRNYVYNEQFF
>TRBJ2-6|NA|TRBV5-5
CASSFSLRVNSGANVLTF
>TRBJ2-7|few|TRBV11-2
CASSPLSRTGVYEQYF
>TRBJ1-4|NA|TRBV15
CATSTGTGGSRLREKLFF
>TRBJ1-2|NA|TRBV5-5
CASRPRQGGNYGYTF
>TRBJ2-1|NA|TRBV10-3
CAIRTDLGTSGRDEQFF
>TRBJ2-5|NA|TRBV28
CASSLLGAGAEETQYF
>TRBJ2-5|NA|TRBV2
CASSTRGSEAQYF
>TRBJ1-2|NA|TRBV29-1
CSVDVSYSIGYTF
>TRBJ2-1|NA|TRBV5-1
CASSLLPWTGQYNEQFF
>TRBJ2-3|NA|TRBV5-1
CASSLSTDTQYF
>TRBJ1-5|NA|TRBV19
CAILDRGGNQPQHF
>TRBJ2-1|NA|TRBV23-1
CANPGQAINEQFF
>TRBJ1-4|NA|TRBV2
CASSVGQINEKLFF
>TRBJ2-7|NA|TRBV28
CASTSGGPVNEQYF